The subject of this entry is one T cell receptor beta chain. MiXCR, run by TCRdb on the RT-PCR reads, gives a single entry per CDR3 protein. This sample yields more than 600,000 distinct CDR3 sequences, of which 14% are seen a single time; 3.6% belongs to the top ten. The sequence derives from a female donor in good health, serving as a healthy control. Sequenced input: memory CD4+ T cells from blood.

The CDR3, as DNA: TGTGCCAGCAGGCGTAAGTCCGGGACTCAGATTTCCTACGAGCAGTACTTC. It translates to CASRRKSGTQISYEQYF. The chain is built from TRBV27 and TRBJ2-7; a possible D gene is TRBD2 (6 bases). Trimming left V 6 bases short and J 1 base short, with 22 bases between. Germline CDR1 and CDR2: MNHEY and SMNVEV (reference sequence). The CDR3 contains 17 residues.